This T cell receptor (beta chain) was documented in a study of T cell changes during pregnancy in multiple sclerosis. TCRdb keeps only in-frame clones here, not all; method: immunoSEQ multiplex PCR. This sample has 100,000 or so clones; around 94% occur once, and the top ten carry less than 2%. CDR1 LGHNA and CDR2 YNFKEQ come from the germline V gene. This CDR3 contains 15 residues. Trimming cost V 0 bases and J 6 bases; bases outside gene matches: 6. This specimen was peripheral blood, taken after pregnancy. The sequence was collected from a female donor in good health, enrolled as a control in a pregnancy study. The gene calls are TRBV4-2 and TRBJ2-5, with 8 bases fitting TRBD2. The CDR3 region has the DNA TGTGCCAGCAGCCAAGACCGGGGGGGCGCAAAGACCCAGTACTTC. Protein sequence: CASSQDRGGAKTQYF.